Below are 17 T cell receptor beta chains sequenced from a single sample in a study of blood T cell repertoires in COVID-19 (dated by TCRdb to the early 2020s). The method behind the library was the immunoSEQ multiplex PCR assay. TCRdb mirrors the immuneACCESS table, restricted to in-frame sequences. Some clones are absent from its copies; in checked studies, under half trace to an unresolved V gene, and the reason for the others is unknown. In this sample the table shows roughly 200,000 clones, 80% to 90% of which occur a single time. The ten largest clones add up to 3.5% to 4.5% of the sample. Sequencing was performed on PBMCs or T cells enriched from blood (not recorded which). These receptors originate from a woman in her 40s with acute COVID-19.

This clone was found once. The V call is TRBV7-2, the J call TRBJ2-2; D not resolved. This CDR3 has 13 amino acids. V was cut by 1 base and J by 8 bases, with 8 bases left in between. CDR1 and CDR2 (germline): SGHTA, FQGNSA. CDR3 nucleotides: TGTGCCAGCAGCTTAGTTCACGGTGGGGAGCTGTTTTTT. Protein sequence: CASSLVHGGELFF.

V gene TRBV28 combines with J gene TRBJ2-7; 16 nucleotides line up with TRBD2. Germline trimming cut 6 bases from V and 4 bases from J; bases unmatched to any gene: 9. In germline, CDR1 is MDHEN, CDR2 SYDVKM. CDR3 length equals 17 residues. CDR3 loop: CASRQGLAGGRVYEQYF. As DNA, the CDR3 is TGTGCCAGCAGACAGGGACTAGCGGGAGGGCGTGTTTACGAGCAGTACTTC.

CDR3 amino acids: CASSAPGTQYF. The CDR3 coding sequence is TGCGCCAGCAGTGCCCCGGGGACCCAGTACTTC. The genes are TRBV10-2 and TRBJ2-5; no clear D gene. CDR1 is WSHSY and CDR2 is SAAADI in the germline V gene. The CDR3 is made up of 11 amino acids. The germline V and J ends were trimmed by 4 bases and 7 bases, with 7 bases remaining between them.

The chain has TRBV5-1 and TRBJ2-1, with 7 positions matching TRBD2. Trimming removed 0 bases from V and 14 bases from J; junction bases left unmatched: 11. This CDR3 region has 14 residues. CDR1 and CDR2 (germline): SGHRS, YFSETQ. The CDR3 is CASSLEGSSGGEFF. The CDR3 region has the DNA TGCGCCAGCAGCTTGGAGGGGTCTAGCGGTGGGGAGTTCTTC.

The chain has TRBV4-1 and TRBJ2-3; possible D gene TRBD2, 5 bases. Germline V gives CDR1 MGHRA, CDR2 YSYEKL. The CDR3 length is 17 residues. Trimming shortened V by 0 bases and J by 2 bases, and 15 bases separated the two germline ends. The CDR3 is CASSQDGLARLTDTQYF. The CDR3 DNA follows: TGCGCCAGCAGCCAAGATGGTTTAGCGCGCCTCACAGATACGCAGTATTTT.

This clone was picked up one time. The V gene is TRBV3-1 (or the pseudogene TRBV3-2), the J gene TRBJ1-1, with 10 bases identical to TRBD1. Trimming at V came to 3 bases and at J to 11 bases, leaving 9 bases not matched to a gene. Germline values: CDR1 LGHDT, CDR2 YNNKEL (reference sequence). The CDR3 has 14 residues. This CDR3 reads CASSHGTGVAGAFF. Here the CDR3 DNA reads TGTGCCAGCAGCCATGGGACAGGGGTCGCGGGGGCTTTCTTT.

V usage is TRBV7-9 and J usage is TRBJ1-1, with D perhaps TRBD1 (6 bases). The length of the CDR3 is 15 residues. The V and J ends lost 7 bases and 0 bases respectively, with 15 bases between them. Germline CDR1 is SEHNR and CDR2 is FQNEAQ (reference sequence). This chain's CDR3 is CASNPQGPMNTEAFF. CDR3 nucleotide sequence: TGTGCCAGCAACCCACAGGGTCCGATGAACACTGAAGCTTTCTTT.

With respect to this clone: Other DNA sequences in the sample encode the same CDR3. J is TRBJ2-7 and V is TRBV24-1, with 8 bases that match TRBD1. From germline, CDR1 is KGHDR and CDR2 SFDVKD. After removal of 9 bases from V and 3 bases from J, the junction contained 3 bases not matched to a gene. The CDR3 consists of 12 residues. The CDR3 loop is CATSDRGYEQYF. Here the CDR3 DNA reads TGTGCCACCTCCGACAGGGGCTACGAGCAGTACTTC.

In this sample, this clone turned up a few times. The gene calls are TRBV5-8 and TRBJ2-7; TRBD2 aligns across 7 bases. The germline V gene has CDR1 SGHTS and CDR2 YDEGEE. CDR3 size: 13 residues. V was clipped by 1 base and J by 7 bases; unmatched bases: 5. Written as DNA, the CDR3 is TGTGCCAGCAGCTTGCAGCGGGAAGGGGAGCAGTACTTC. Protein: CASSLQREGEQYF.

CDR3: CASSKLLGSSYNEQFF. The CDR3, as DNA: TGCGCCAGCAGCAAACTCTTGGGGAGCTCCTACAATGAGCAGTTCTTC. The genes are TRBV4-1 and TRBJ2-1; perhaps TRBD2 as D (5 bases). The CDR3 contains 16 residues. Trimming stripped 5 bases from V and 0 bases from J, with 14 bases between. The germline gives CDR1 MGHRA, CDR2 YSYEKL.

This clone showed up just once. The chain joins TRBV7-9 to TRBJ2-5, with TRBD2 matching 8 bases. V lost 4 bases to trimming and J lost 5 bases; unmatched junction nucleotides: 12. The length of the CDR3 is 16 residues. Germline CDR1 is SEHNR and CDR2 is FQNEAQ (reference sequence). The CDR3 sequence: CASSSLRGGASETQYF. As DNA, the CDR3 is TGTGCCAGCAGCTCCCTCCGGGGGGGCGCGTCGGAGACCCAGTACTTC.

The rearrangement joins TRBV2 to TRBJ2-7; D is possibly TRBD2 (6 bases). Trimming removed 6 bases from V and 4 bases from J, with 16 bases in between. The CDR3 has 14 residues. The germline gives CDR1 SNHLY, CDR2 FYNNEI. Here the CDR3 reads CASRRGTGVYEQYF. In nucleotides, the CDR3 is TGTGCCAGCAGGCGAGGGACTGGGGTTTACGAGCAGTACTTC.

The chain is built from TRBV28 and TRBJ1-2; TRBD1 is a possible D gene (6 bases). Germline CDR1 MDHEN, CDR2 SYDVKM. The V end lost 8 bases, the J end lost 3 bases, and 22 bases lay between the germline ends. There are 16 residues in the CDR3. In DNA, the CDR3 is TGTGCCAGCGCGACCTCATCGGGGGGCATCGACTATGGCTACACCTTC. Translating it yields CASATSSGGIDYGYTF.

The genes are TRBV24-1 and TRBJ2-1, with 9 bases identical to TRBD2. The CDR3 length is 15 residues. J was trimmed by 13 bases and V by 2 bases; bases with no gene match: 11. Germline lookup yields CDR1 KGHDR and CDR2 SFDVKD. This CDR3 is CATSDWGREGEGQFF. The CDR3 DNA follows: TGTGCCACCAGTGATTGGGGGCGGGAGGGGGAAGGTCAGTTCTTC.

The chain couples TRBV5-1 to TRBJ2-1, with 7 bases lining up with TRBD2. The CDR3 runs 15 residues. The junction had 9 bases not matched to a gene; V was cut back by 5 bases and J by 4 bases. Germline V CDR1 and CDR2: SGHRS, YFSETQ. For the CDR3, the DNA is TGCGCCAGCAGTGGCGGGAGCAAGATGTACAATGAGCAGTTCTTC. It specifies CASSGGSKMYNEQFF.

The chain joins TRBV7-9 to TRBJ1-4, with D perhaps TRBD1 (5 bases). Germline values: CDR1 SEHNR, CDR2 FQNEAQ (reference sequence). This CDR3 spans 15 amino acids. The V end lost 1 base, the J end lost 5 bases, and 11 bases lay between the germline ends. The CDR3 DNA reads TGTGCCAGCAGCTTAGGGCCAGGGATAAATGAAAAACTGTTTTTT. It translates to CASSLGPGINEKLFF.

V gene TRBV4-2 combines with J gene TRBJ1-1; 7 bases are shared with TRBD1. J lost 5 bases, V lost 3 bases, and 9 bases had no gene match. The CDR3 runs 15 residues. Germline lookup yields CDR1 LGHNA and CDR2 YNFKEQ. The CDR3 DNA follows: TGTGCCAGCAGCCAGACCAGACAGGGTGGGACTGAAGCTTTCTTT. Residues: CASSQTRQGGTEAFF.